Listed below are T cell receptor beta chains from one sample, sequenced in a study of Ad26.COV2.S vaccination and SARS-CoV-2 variants. Data came from immunoSEQ multiplex PCR; TCRdb stores just in-frame clones and leaves some out. The table shows approximately 450,000 clones, with roughly 90% occurring only once. Sequences were derived from peripheral blood, sampled in a trial of Ad26.COV2.S vaccine versus placebo. These receptor sequences come from a person aged 18-65 years who received the Ad26.COV2.S COVID-19 vaccine or a placebo. The CDR3 runs from the conserved cysteine through the conserved F or W. D genes are given only for firm matches. Only some rows state a clone size, as once, few, many or a class for expanded clones.

v_gene	j_gene	d_gene	abundance	CDR3nt	CDR3aa
TRBV18	TRBJ2-5	.	.	TGTGCCAGCTCACCAAGGGGCAGGGCTGGGGAGACCCAGTACTTC	CASSPRGRAGETQYF
TRBV28	TRBJ1-2	.	.	TGTGCCAGCAGGACTTCTGGGGCCAACTATGGCTACACCTTC	CASRTSGANYGYTF
TRBV4-1	TRBJ2-5	.	.	TGCGCCAGCAGCCAAGGAGCCTCTACAGTGGAGACCCAGTACTTC	CASSQGASTVETQYF
TRBV24-1	TRBJ1-1	.	.	TGTGCCACCAGTGCAGGGTGGGGCACTGAAGCTTTCTTT	CATSAGWGTEAFF
TRBV6-5	TRBJ1-2	.	.	TGTGCCAGCAGCCGACAGGTCCCACCTAACTATGGCTACACCTTC	CASSRQVPPNYGYTF
TRBV10-3	TRBJ1-1	TRBD1	.	TGTGCCAGCGGGACAGGCCCATCGAACACTGAAGCTTTCTTT	CASGTGPSNTEAFF
TRBV28	TRBJ2-1	.	.	TGTGCCAGCAGGACTGGAGGGAGCTCCTACAATGAGCAGTTCTTC	CASRTGGSSYNEQFF
TRBV30	TRBJ2-7	.	.	TGTGCCTGGAGTGCGGGGGCCCCCTACGAGCAGTACTTC	CAWSAGAPYEQYF
TRBV28	TRBJ1-4	TRBD1	.	TGTGCCAGCAGGGACAGGGGAAATGAAAAACTGTTTTTT	CASRDRGNEKLFF
TRBV6-5	TRBJ1-1	.	.	TGTGCCAGCTCCCGGGACATAGAGGGCCGTGAAGCTTTCTTT	CASSRDIEGREAFF
TRBV28	TRBJ2-7	.	.	TGTGCCAGCAGTTCTACAGCACGCTACGAGCAGTACTTC	CASSSTARYEQYF
TRBV15	TRBJ2-7	.	.	TGTGCCACCAGCAGAGGGGCAGGGCAAAACCCCTACGAGCAGTACTTC	CATSRGAGQNPYEQYF
TRBV27	TRBJ1-1	.	.	TGTGCCAGCAGTTTAGCAGAGAACACTGAAGCTTTCTTT	CASSLAENTEAFF
TRBV5-5	TRBJ2-3	.	.	TGTGCCAGCAGCTTGCCATTGACTAGCACAGATACGCAGTATTTT	CASSLPLTSTDTQYF
TRBV11-3	TRBJ1-3	.	.	TGTGCCAGCAGCGTAATGTTTGGGGACACCATATATTTT	CASSVMFGDTIYF
TRBV7-2	TRBJ1-6	.	.	TGTGCCAGCAGCTTAATTCAGGGGCGAACCTATAATTCACCCCTCCACTTT	CASSLIQGRTYNSPLHF
TRBV3-1/TRBV3-2	TRBJ2-7	.	.	TGTGCCAGCAGCCAAGTTTCCGGGAGCTCCTACGAGCAGTACTTC	CASSQVSGSSYEQYF
TRBV5-1	TRBJ2-3	.	.	TGCGCCAGCAGCTTGGCCGGGGCAGATACGCAGTATTTT	CASSLAGADTQYF
TRBV2	TRBJ2-3	.	.	TGTGCCAGCAGTGACGGGGGAGGAGGGGGGACAGATACGCAGTATTTT	CASSDGGGGGTDTQYF
TRBV2	TRBJ2-1	.	.	TGTGCCAGCAGTGATATATTAGACCAAAAAAATGAGCAGTTCTTC	CASSDILDQKNEQFF
TRBV30	TRBJ1-5	.	.	TGTGCCTGGAGTGAGGGAAGATGGCAGCCCCAGCATTTT	CAWSEGRWQPQHF
TRBV15	TRBJ1-6	.	few	TGTGCCACCAGCAGAGAGCCGAGAGATAATTCACCCCTCCACTTT	CATSREPRDNSPLHF
TRBV30	TRBJ1-2	.	.	TGTGCCTGGAGTGTTCGATTTCAGGGTCGTGGCTACACCTTC	CAWSVRFQGRGYTF
TRBV2	TRBJ1-1	.	.	TGTGCCAGCAGTGAATCCCCGATGAACACTGAAGCTTTCTTT	CASSESPMNTEAFF
TRBV18	TRBJ1-2	.	.	TGTGCCAGCTCACCACCGTCGGTTGGAGGGGACTATGGCTACACCTTC	CASSPPSVGGDYGYTF
TRBV7-9	TRBJ2-7	.	.	TGTGCCAGCAGCTTCCTATCTAGCTCCTACGAGCAGTACTTC	CASSFLSSSYEQYF
TRBV27	TRBJ1-1	TRBD1	.	TGTGCCAGCAGTTTAGGACAGGGGGTTGGGGACACTGAAGCTTTCTTT	CASSLGQGVGDTEAFF
TRBV2	TRBJ2-3	.	.	TGTGCCAGCAGTGAACCAGCAGGGCTAAGCACAGATACGCAGTATTTT	CASSEPAGLSTDTQYF
TRBV5-6	TRBJ2-3	.	.	TGTGCCAGCAGCTCAAGTATAGGACATAGCACAGATACGCAGTATTTT	CASSSSIGHSTDTQYF
TRBV6-5	TRBJ2-3	.	.	TGTGCCAGCAGTCCCTATCCGAGCTCCACAGATACGCAGTATTTT	CASSPYPSSTDTQYF
TRBV5-1	TRBJ2-5	TRBD2	.	TGCGCCAGCAGCCCACCCATTCTAGCGGGAGCGGTAGAGACCCAGTACTTC	CASSPPILAGAVETQYF
TRBV28	TRBJ1-5	.	once	TGTGCCAGCAGTTTAGGGCAGGGCGGTCAGCCCCAGCATTTT	CASSLGQGGQPQHF
TRBV5-1	TRBJ2-7	.	.	TGCGCCAGCAGCTTGGTTGGCAATACCTACGAGCAGTACTTC	CASSLVGNTYEQYF
TRBV19	TRBJ2-5	.	.	TGTGCCAGTAGTATAGTAGGACCCGGTAAACAAGAGACCCAGTACTTC	CASSIVGPGKQETQYF
TRBV12-3/TRBV12-4	TRBJ2-7	.	.	TGTGCCAGCGGGACCAGGGCTCCTGGCGAGCAGTACTTC	CASGTRAPGEQYF
TRBV11-2	TRBJ2-7	TRBD2	.	TGTGCCAGCAGCCGGACTAGCGGGAGCGAGCAGTACTTC	CASSRTSGSEQYF
TRBV4-1	TRBJ2-7	TRBD2	.	TGCGCCAGCAGCCCACGACTAGCGGGAGGATCCTACGAGCAGTACTTC	CASSPRLAGGSYEQYF
TRBV7-2	TRBJ2-7	TRBD2	.	TGTGCCAGCAGCACCTGGGCTAGCGGGAACTACGAGCAGTACTTC	CASSTWASGNYEQYF
TRBV29-1	TRBJ2-7	TRBD1	.	TGCAGCGTTGCCTCGGACAGGGTGACCTACGAGCAGTACTTC	CSVASDRVTYEQYF
TRBV7-6	TRBJ2-1	.	.	TGTGCCAGCAGCTTAGTTGGTGGGAGTTCCTACAATGAGCAGTTCTTC	CASSLVGGSSYNEQFF
TRBV9	TRBJ1-6	TRBD1	once	TGTGCCAGCAGCGCCGGGACAGGGGTTAATTCACCCCTCCACTTT	CASSAGTGVNSPLHF
TRBV5-8	TRBJ2-7	.	once	TGTGCCAGCAGCCAATTTCGCGAGCAGTACTTC	CASSQFREQYF
TRBV28	TRBJ1-1	.	.	TGTGCCAGCCGGGGAGGGGGCACTGAAGCTTTCTTT	CASRGGGTEAFF
TRBV7-8	TRBJ1-1	.	.	TGTGCCAGCAGCCCATATGAGATGAACACTGAAGCTTTCTTT	CASSPYEMNTEAFF
TRBV6-2/TRBV6-3	TRBJ2-5	TRBD2	.	TGTGCCAGCAGTTACACTTCGGCGGGAGTGGGGGAGACCCAGTACTTC	CASSYTSAGVGETQYF
TRBV6-2/TRBV6-3	TRBJ1-5	TRBD1	.	TGTGCCAGCAGCCGGGGGGACAGGGGTCAACCCCAGCATTTT	CASSRGDRGQPQHF
TRBV6-6	TRBJ1-5	.	.	TGTGCCAGCAGTTACCCGGGGGTGAGGGGGGATCAGCCCCAGCATTTT	CASSYPGVRGDQPQHF
TRBV6-2/TRBV6-3	TRBJ1-2	.	.	TGTGCCAGCAGTTACGGGTATCCGGGGGGCTATGGCTACACCTTC	CASSYGYPGGYGYTF
TRBV5-1	TRBJ2-2	.	.	TGCGCCAGCAGCTTTACCGGGAACACCGGGGAGCTGTTTTTT	CASSFTGNTGELFF
TRBV11-2	TRBJ2-1	.	.	TGTGCCAGCAGCTTCTGGGCCTCCTACAATGAGCAGTTCTTC	CASSFWASYNEQFF
TRBV6-6	TRBJ2-1	.	.	TGTGCCAGCTCCAGGGAAGGGAGAGTCTACAATGAGCAGTTCTTC	CASSREGRVYNEQFF
TRBV2	TRBJ1-3	TRBD1	.	TGTGCCAGCAGAGCTAGACGGACAGGGGGGAACTCTGGAAACACCATATATTTT	CASRARRTGGNSGNTIYF
TRBV9	TRBJ1-2	TRBD1	.	TGTGCCAGCAGCGTAGGGTCAGGGGGTAACTATGGCTACACCTTC	CASSVGSGGNYGYTF
TRBV28	TRBJ1-5	.	.	TGTGCCAGCAGTCCTGGGACGGCTCATCAGCCCCAGCATTTT	CASSPGTAHQPQHF
TRBV30	TRBJ1-5	.	.	TGTGCCTGGAGTGGGCAGGGGCCCCAGCATTTT	CAWSGQGPQHF